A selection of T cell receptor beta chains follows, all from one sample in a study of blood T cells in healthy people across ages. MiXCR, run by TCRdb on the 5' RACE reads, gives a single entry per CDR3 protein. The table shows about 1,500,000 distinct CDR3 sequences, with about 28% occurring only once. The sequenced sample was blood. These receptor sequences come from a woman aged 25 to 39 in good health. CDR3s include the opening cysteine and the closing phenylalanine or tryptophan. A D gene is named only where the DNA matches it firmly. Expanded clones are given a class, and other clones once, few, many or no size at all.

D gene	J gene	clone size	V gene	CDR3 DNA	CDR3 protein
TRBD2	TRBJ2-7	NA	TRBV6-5	TGTGCCAGCAGTGGCCCGGGACTAGCGTGGTACGAGCAGTACTTC	CASSGPGLAWYEQYF
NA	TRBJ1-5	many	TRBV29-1	TGCAGCGTTGCCCTCTCCGAGGGTCAGCCCCAGCATTTT	CSVALSEGQPQHF
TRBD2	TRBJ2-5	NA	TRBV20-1	TGCAGTGCTAGAGTCTTCGGGAGGCAGGCTCTGATGGTGACCCAGTACTTC	CSARVFGRQALMVTQYF
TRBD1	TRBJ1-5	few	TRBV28	TGTGCCAGCAGTTTACAGGGGGCGAGACAGCCCCAGCATTTT	CASSLQGARQPQHF
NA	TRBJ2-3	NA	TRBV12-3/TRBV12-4	TGTGCCAGCAGCCCCGGCTGGAGGGGCACAGATACGCAGTATTTT	CASSPGWRGTDTQYF
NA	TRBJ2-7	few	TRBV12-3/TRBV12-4	TGTGCCAGCAGTTTAGGACCGGGGAAGGGCGAGCAGTACTTC	CASSLGPGKGEQYF
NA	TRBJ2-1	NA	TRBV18	TGTGCCAGCTCACCAGGAACTAACGGGATCTACGGGCAGTTCTTC	CASSPGTNGIYGQFF
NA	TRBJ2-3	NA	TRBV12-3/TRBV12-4	TGTGCCAGCAGTTTTAGTGGGCTGGAGACAGATACGCAGTATTTT	CASSFSGLETDTQYF
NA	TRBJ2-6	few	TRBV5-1	TGCGCCAGCAGCTTCTACCCCGGGACTGATTCTTCTGGGGCCAACGTCCTGACTTTC	CASSFYPGTDSSGANVLTF
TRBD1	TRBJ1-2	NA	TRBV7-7	TGTGCTAGCAGCTCGCTCTGGGACAGGGAGGGCTATGGCTACACCTTC	CASSSLWDREGYGYTF
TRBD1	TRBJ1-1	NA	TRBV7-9	TGTGCCAGCAGCCTGAGACAGGGTTTGGAAGCTTTCTTT	CASSLRQGLEAFF
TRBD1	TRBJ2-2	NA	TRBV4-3	TGCGCCAGCAGCCAAGGGACAGGGGGAAACACCGGGGAGCTGTTTTTT	CASSQGTGGNTGELFF
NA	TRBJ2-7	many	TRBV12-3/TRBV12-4	TGTGCCAGCAGTTTAGGGGGACGGGTTCGTTACGAGCAGTACTTC	CASSLGGRVRYEQYF
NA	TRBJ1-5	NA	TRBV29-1	TGCAGCGTTTCCGAGGGTCCAGGGTCCCAGCATTTT	CSVSEGPGSQHF
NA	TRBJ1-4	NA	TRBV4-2	TGTGCCAGCAGCGAAGTCCGGCCCGACAATGAAAAACTGTTTTTT	CASSEVRPDNEKLFF
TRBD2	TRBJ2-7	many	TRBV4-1	TGCGCCAGCAGCCGTGGCAGGGAGGGAAACGAGCAGTACTTC	CASSRGREGNEQYF